This TCR beta chain was sequenced for a study of vaccination and CD4 T cells after COVID-19. Across the study: Samples taken post-COVID came a median about 98 days after diagnosis, ranging from 35 to 161. Convalescent patients, a few in number, were sampled at day 14 and days 161 to 241 post-vaccination. Study-level points and caveats: Spike mono-reactivity was shown by 304 of 307 vaccine-specific clones in convalescent patients. From about 20 to 38, the median of SARS-CoV-2-reactive clonotypes rose without reaching significance.

A single record per CDR3 protein comes from TCRdb applying MiXCR to the PCR reads. The repertoire holds around 37,000 distinct CDR3 sequences, with about 35% as singletons. This CDR3 has 14 amino acids. Germline V gene data show CDR1 as LNHDA and CDR2 as SQIVND (reference sequence). Trimming removed 10 bases at V and 3 bases at J, with 18 bases between. Stated time point: late sampling 161 to 241 days after vaccination in three convalescent patients. Note on this clonotype: The antigen remains unidentified.

The rearrangement links TRBV19 to TRBJ2-5; D may be TRBD2 (6 bases). The receptor was isolated from a human donor who had recovered from COVID-19. The sample here was CD4+ T cells from blood, taken about 7 months after SARS-CoV-2 vaccination. CDR3 DNA: TGTGCCACGGGGGAAGTCCAGCCGAAAGAGACCCAGTACTTC. This sequence encodes CATGEVQPKETQYF.